These 13 T cell receptor beta chains share one sample of origin, sequenced in a study of blood T cell repertoires in COVID-19. TCRdb keeps only in-frame clones here, not all; method: immunoSEQ multiplex PCR. The data hold roughly 150,000 clones, with 78% observed a single time. Input material: PBMCs or T cells enriched from blood (not recorded which). The source is a woman in her 50s who had recovered from COVID-19.

V gene TRBV2 combines with J gene TRBJ1-4, with D possibly being TRBD1 (6 bases). From germline, CDR1 is SNHLY and CDR2 FYNNEI. The V end lost 6 bases, the J end lost 0 bases, and 14 bases lay between the germline ends. The CDR3 totals 16 residues. The CDR3 loop reads CASRQGRTPTNEKLFF. CDR3 in DNA: TGTGCCAGCAGACAGGGTCGAACCCCAACTAATGAAAAACTGTTTTTT.

This chain uses TRBV18 with TRBJ1-6; D is unclear. V lost 3 bases to trimming and J lost 5 bases, with 11 bases between them. This CDR3 is 15 amino acids long. Germline CDR1 KGHSH, CDR2 LQKENI. CDR3 DNA sequence: TGTGCCAGCTCACCTCAGCGGGCAGATAATTCACCCCTCCACTTT. Translated: CASSPQRADNSPLHF.

This clone was recorded at least ten times. This chain connects TRBV3-1 (or the pseudogene TRBV3-2) to TRBJ2-2, with D hard to call. With 1 base removed from V and 5 bases from J, the gap between germline ends came to 8 bases. The CDR3 has 14 residues. Germline V gene lookup returns CDR1 LGHDT and CDR2 YNNKEL (reference sequence). CDR3 nucleotides: TGTGCCAGCAGCCAAGTGTGGCAGACCGGGGAGCTGTTTTTT. Protein: CASSQVWQTGELFF.

The genes are TRBV6-5 and TRBJ1-1; maybe TRBD1 (5 bases). Trimming removed 11 bases from V and 1 base from J, with 14 bases in between. The CDR3 totals 13 residues. In germline, CDR1 is MNHEY, CDR2 SVGAGI. As DNA, the CDR3 is TGTGCCTCCTCATACACAGGGAACACTGAAGCTTTCTTT. Translation: CASSYTGNTEAFF.

The V and J genes are TRBV11-1 and TRBJ2-7; D possibly corresponds to TRBD1 (8 bases). Germline V gene lookup returns CDR1 SGHAT and CDR2 FQDESV (reference sequence). V was cut by 1 base and J by 7 bases, with 14 bases left in between. The CDR3 is 14 residues long. CDR3 DNA sequence: TGTGCCAGCAGCTTAGGGACAGGGAGGGAAGAGCAGTACGTC. This encodes CASSLGTGREEQYV.

The CDR3 region is CAWSLDRGGTQYF. The CDR3 DNA is TGTGCCTGGAGTCTAGACAGGGGAGGAACCCAGTACTTC. The V call is TRBV30, the J call TRBJ2-5; 8 bases map to TRBD1. The CDR3 has 13 amino acids. The V gene's germline CDR1 is GTSNPN and CDR2 SVGIG (reference sequence). V was clipped by 2 bases and J by 8 bases; unmatched bases: 7.

The chain links TRBV3-1 (or the pseudogene TRBV3-2) to TRBJ2-3, with no clear D. The length of the CDR3 is 14 residues. Trimming removed 1 base from V and 3 bases from J, with 8 bases in between. Germline CDR1 LGHDT, CDR2 YNNKEL (reference sequence). The DNA of the CDR3 is TGTGCCAGCAGCCAAGGGTACATGACAGATACGCAGTATTTT. It codes for CASSQGYMTDTQYF.

J is TRBJ2-7 and V is TRBV7-8; 8 nucleotides line up with TRBD1. The CDR3 extends over 16 amino acids. The germline V gene encodes CDR1 SGHVS and CDR2 FQNEAQ. V was pared by 8 bases and J by 3 bases, with 15 bases of the junction left unmatched. As DNA, the CDR3 is TGTGCCAGCCAATACCACCCCGGGACAGGCGTCTACGAGCAGTACTTC. Translating it yields CASQYHPGTGVYEQYF.

This clone was counted once. The chain recombines TRBV24-1 with TRBJ2-3, with D unclear. This CDR3 is 16 amino acids long. V was clipped by 1 base and J by 0 bases, with 10 bases between them. The V gene's germline CDR1 is KGHDR and CDR2 SFDVKD. DNA of the CDR3: TGTGCCACCAGTGATTTCACTGCCACTAGCACAGATACGCAGTATTTT. Translated, it gives CATSDFTATSTDTQYF.

This clone occurred a few times. The V gene is TRBV27, the J gene TRBJ1-1, with D tentatively TRBD1 (6 bases). This CDR3 is 16 amino acids long. V was shortened by 4 bases and J by 2 bases, with 17 bases between the two germline ends. Germline loops: CDR1 MNHEY, CDR2 SMNVEV (reference sequence). The CDR3 nucleotides read TGTGCCAGCAGTTCCCCGCATCGGACAGTAAACACTGAAGCTTTCTTT. This encodes CASSSPHRTVNTEAFF.

V is TRBV6-5 and J is TRBJ2-1; 13 bases are a match to TRBD2. J gave up 4 bases and V 8 bases, and 5 bases lay outside the gene matches. The CDR3 contains 15 residues. Germline values: CDR1 MNHEY, CDR2 SVGAGI. The CDR3 region is CASWSGLAGYNEQFF. The CDR3 nucleotides are TGTGCCAGCTGGTCGGGACTAGCGGGGTACAATGAGCAGTTCTTC.

This chain connects TRBV5-1 to TRBJ2-2; TRBD1 aligns across 7 bases. After removal of 4 bases from V and 6 bases from J, the junction contained 9 bases not matched to a gene. The length of the CDR3 is 15 residues. CDR1 and CDR2 from the germline V gene are SGHRS and YFSETQ. The CDR3 region has the DNA TGCGCCAGCAGCCCCGGACAGGCCGAGGCCGGGGAGCTGTTTTTT. It translates to CASSPGQAEAGELFF.

The rearrangement uses TRBV5-1 and TRBJ1-3, with 10 bases aligning to TRBD1. The ends lost 3 bases at V and 1 base at J; junction bases unmatched: 4. The germline V gene has CDR1 SGHRS and CDR2 YFSETQ. The length of the CDR3 is 16 residues. The CDR3 coding sequence is TGCGCCAGCAGCTCGACAGGGGGCTTTTCTGGAAACACCATATATTTT. It specifies CASSSTGGFSGNTIYF.